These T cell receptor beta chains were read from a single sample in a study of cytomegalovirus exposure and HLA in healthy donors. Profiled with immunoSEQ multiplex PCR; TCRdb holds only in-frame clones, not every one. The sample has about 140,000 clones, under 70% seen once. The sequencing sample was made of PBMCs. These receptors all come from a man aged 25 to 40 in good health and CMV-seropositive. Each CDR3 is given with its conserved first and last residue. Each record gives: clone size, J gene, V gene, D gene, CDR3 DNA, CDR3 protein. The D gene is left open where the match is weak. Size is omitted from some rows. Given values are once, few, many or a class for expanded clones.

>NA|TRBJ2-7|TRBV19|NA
TGTGCCAGTAGTACCTCTACCTTACAGTGGCCCTACGAGCAGTACTTC
CASSTSTLQWPYEQYF
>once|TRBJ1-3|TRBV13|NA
TGTGCCAGCAGCCACCCGACAGCGGGAAACACCATATATTTT
CASSHPTAGNTIYF
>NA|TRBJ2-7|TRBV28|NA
TGTGCCAGCAGTCCGCCGATAGCAGCCTACGAGCAGTACTTC
CASSPPIAAYEQYF
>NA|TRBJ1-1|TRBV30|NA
TGTGCCTGGAGCCCACAGGGCTCCACTGAAGCTTTCTTT
CAWSPQGSTEAFF
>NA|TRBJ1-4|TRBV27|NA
TGTGCCAGCAGTAATATCCTTGAGGATGAAAAACTGTTTTTT
CASSNILEDEKLFF
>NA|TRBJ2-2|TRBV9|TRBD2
TGTGCCAGCAACCCCACTGGCGGGACTACGGAGCTGTTTTTT
CASNPTGGTTELFF
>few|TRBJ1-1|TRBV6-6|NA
TGTGCCAGCGGGGCTTTCATGAACACTGAAGCTTTCTTT
CASGAFMNTEAFF
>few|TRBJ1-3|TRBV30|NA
TGTGCCTTAGGGGCGTACGGAAACACCATATATTTT
CALGAYGNTIYF
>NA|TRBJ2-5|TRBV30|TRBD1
TGTGCCTGGAGTTTGGGACAGCCCCTAAAGTACTTC
CAWSLGQPLKYF
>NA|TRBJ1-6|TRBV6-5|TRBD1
TGTGCCAGCAGTTTGACAGGGTCACATTCACCCCTCCACTTT
CASSLTGSHSPLHF
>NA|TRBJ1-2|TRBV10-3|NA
TGTGCCATCAATCGGGGGGGAGAGTACGGCTACACCTTC
CAINRGGEYGYTF
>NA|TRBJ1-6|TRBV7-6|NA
TGTGCCAGCAGCCCCGGGAGGGGCAGTTCCTATAATTCACCCCTCCACTTT
CASSPGRGSSYNSPLHF
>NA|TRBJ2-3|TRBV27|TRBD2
TGTGCCAGCGCTGGACTAGCGGAGGGGGGGGATACGCAGTATTTT
CASAGLAEGGDTQYF
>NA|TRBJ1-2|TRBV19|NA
TGTGCCAGTAGTATACGGCTCGGGCAAGGGGCCGACTATGGCTACACCTTC
CASSIRLGQGADYGYTF
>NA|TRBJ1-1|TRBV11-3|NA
TGTGCCAGCACTCAGAGGGTTTTCACTGAAGCTTTCTTT
CASTQRVFTEAFF
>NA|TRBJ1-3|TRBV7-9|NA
TGTGCCAGCAGACAGGGCTCTGGAAACACCATATATTTT
CASRQGSGNTIYF
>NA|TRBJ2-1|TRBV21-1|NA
TGTGCCAGCAGCGTAACGACAGGGTGTGCGAATGAGCAGTTCTTC
CASSVTTGCANEQFF
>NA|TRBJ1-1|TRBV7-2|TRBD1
TGTGCCAGCAGCTTAGTGGGACAGGGGACCACTGAAGCTTTCTTT
CASSLVGQGTTEAFF
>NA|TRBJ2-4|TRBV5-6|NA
TGTGCCAGCAGCGTGGACAGATTAGCCAAAAACATTCAGTACTTC
CASSVDRLAKNIQYF
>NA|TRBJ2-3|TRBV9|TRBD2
TGTGCCAGCAGCGTAGGGATTAGCGGGAGGACAGATACGCAGTATTTT
CASSVGISGRTDTQYF
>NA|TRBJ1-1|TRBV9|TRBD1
TGTGCCAGCAGCGTAGGAGTCGGGACAGGGATGAACACTGAAGCTTTCTTT
CASSVGVGTGMNTEAFF
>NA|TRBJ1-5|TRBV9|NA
TGTGCCAGCAGCGTGGGGGGTGTGCAGCCCCAGCATTTT
CASSVGGVQPQHF
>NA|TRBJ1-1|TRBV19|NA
TGTGCCAGTAGTCTTACAGGGAACACTGAAGCTTTCTTT
CASSLTGNTEAFF
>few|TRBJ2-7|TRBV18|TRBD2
TGTGCCAGCTCACCTGGACTAGCGGGAGGCTACGAGCAGTACTTC
CASSPGLAGGYEQYF
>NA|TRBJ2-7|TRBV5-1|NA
TGCGCCAGCAGCCCTAGGGCAGGGAAGGACCCCTACGAGCAGTACTTC
CASSPRAGKDPYEQYF
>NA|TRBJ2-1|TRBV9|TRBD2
TGTGCCAGCAGCACAGGACTAGCGGATTTCAATGAGCAGTTCTTC
CASSTGLADFNEQFF
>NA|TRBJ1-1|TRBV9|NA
TGTGCCAGCAGCACCCAGGGAGAAGGTCGGGGAGGCCCGAACACTGAAGCTTTCTTT
CASSTQGEGRGGPNTEAFF
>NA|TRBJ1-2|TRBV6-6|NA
TGTGCCAGCAGTCCAATCGGGGGTTCTAACTATGGCTACACCTTC
CASSPIGGSNYGYTF
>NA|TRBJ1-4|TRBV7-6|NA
TGTGCCAGCAGCTCGTCCGGACATATGGGTAATGAAAAACTGTTTTTT
CASSSSGHMGNEKLFF
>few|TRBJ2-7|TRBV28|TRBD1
TGTGCCAGCAGTTTGTTGGGGACAGGAGACGACGAGCAGTACTTC
CASSLLGTGDDEQYF
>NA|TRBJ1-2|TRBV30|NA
TGTGCCTGGATCCCGGGACTTGCTAACTATGGCTACACCTTC
CAWIPGLANYGYTF
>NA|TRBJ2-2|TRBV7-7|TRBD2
TGTGCTAGCAGCTCTCCCGGGACTAGCGTGGTCGGGGAGCTGTTTTTT
CASSSPGTSVVGELFF
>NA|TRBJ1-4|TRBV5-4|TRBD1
TGTGCCAGCAGCCCGAATACCGGGACAGGGCTTGAAAAACTGTTTTTT
CASSPNTGTGLEKLFF
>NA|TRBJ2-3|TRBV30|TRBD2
TGTGCCTGGAGTGCGACTAGCGGGAGTACAGATACGCAGTATTTT
CAWSATSGSTDTQYF
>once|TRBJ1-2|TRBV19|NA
TGTGCCAGTAGTGACATCAACAGGGTAGCTAACTATGGCTACACCTTC
CASSDINRVANYGYTF
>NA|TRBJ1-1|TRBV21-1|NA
TGTGCCAGCAGCGGAGGGGTAACTGAAGCTTTCTTT
CASSGGVTEAFF
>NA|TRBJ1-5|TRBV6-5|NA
TGTGCCAGCAGTCAGATGGGACTAGTTAATCAGCCCCAGCATTTT
CASSQMGLVNQPQHF
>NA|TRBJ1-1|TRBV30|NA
TGTGCCTGGAGCCCTACACAAGGGGTGGATACTGAAGCTTTCTTT
CAWSPTQGVDTEAFF
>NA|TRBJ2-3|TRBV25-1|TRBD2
TGTGCCAGCAGTGAATCAAGCGGGGGATCCTTGACAGATACGCAGTATTTT
CASSESSGGSLTDTQYF
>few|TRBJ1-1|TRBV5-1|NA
TGCGCCAGCAGCTTGGAGGGGTCGGAAGCTTTCTTT
CASSLEGSEAFF
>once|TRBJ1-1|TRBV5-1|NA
TGCGCCAGCAGCTTGGCGGGTACGAACACTGAAGCTTTCTTT
CASSLAGTNTEAFF
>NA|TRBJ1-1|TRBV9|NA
TGTGCCAGCAGCGTAGATGGGGGGGAAGCTTTCTTT
CASSVDGGEAFF
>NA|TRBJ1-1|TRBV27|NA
TGTGCCAGCACCGTCAGACCGGGACAGAACACTGAAGCTTTCTTT
CASTVRPGQNTEAFF
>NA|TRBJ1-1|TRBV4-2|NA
TGTGCCAGCAGCCAGCACAGGGAGAACACTGAAGCTTTCTTT
CASSQHRENTEAFF
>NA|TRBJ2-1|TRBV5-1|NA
TGCGCCAGCAGCTTGAACCCGGGGAGCGGGTACCAGTTCTTC
CASSLNPGSGYQFF
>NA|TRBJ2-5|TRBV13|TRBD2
TGTGCCAGCATCCTTACGGGGGCGGGAGGAGAGACCCAGTACTTC
CASILTGAGGETQYF
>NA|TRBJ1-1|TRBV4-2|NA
TGTGCCAGCAGCCAAGACGGGGACACTGAAGCTTTCTTT
CASSQDGDTEAFF
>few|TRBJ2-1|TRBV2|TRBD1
TGTGCCAGCAGTTACGTCCTGCCGGGACAGGGGCCCTACAATGAGCAGTTCTTC
CASSYVLPGQGPYNEQFF
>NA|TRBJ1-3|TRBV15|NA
TGTGCCACCAGGGGGCCTACGGGTGGAAACACCATATATTTT
CATRGPTGGNTIYF